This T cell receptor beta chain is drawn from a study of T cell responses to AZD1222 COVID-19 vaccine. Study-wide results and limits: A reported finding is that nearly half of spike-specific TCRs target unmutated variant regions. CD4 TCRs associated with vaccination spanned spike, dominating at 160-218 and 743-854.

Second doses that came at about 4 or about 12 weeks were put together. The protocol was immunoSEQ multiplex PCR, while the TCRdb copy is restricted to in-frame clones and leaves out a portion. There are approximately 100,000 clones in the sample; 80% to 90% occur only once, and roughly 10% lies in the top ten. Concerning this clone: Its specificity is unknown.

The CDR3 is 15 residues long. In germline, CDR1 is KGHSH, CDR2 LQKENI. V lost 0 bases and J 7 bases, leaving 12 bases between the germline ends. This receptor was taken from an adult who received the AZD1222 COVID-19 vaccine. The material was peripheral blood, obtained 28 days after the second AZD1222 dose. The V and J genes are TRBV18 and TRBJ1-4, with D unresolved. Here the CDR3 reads CASSPPDGEGEKLFF. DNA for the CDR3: TGTGCCAGCTCACCACCGGACGGGGAAGGTGAAAAACTGTTTTTT.